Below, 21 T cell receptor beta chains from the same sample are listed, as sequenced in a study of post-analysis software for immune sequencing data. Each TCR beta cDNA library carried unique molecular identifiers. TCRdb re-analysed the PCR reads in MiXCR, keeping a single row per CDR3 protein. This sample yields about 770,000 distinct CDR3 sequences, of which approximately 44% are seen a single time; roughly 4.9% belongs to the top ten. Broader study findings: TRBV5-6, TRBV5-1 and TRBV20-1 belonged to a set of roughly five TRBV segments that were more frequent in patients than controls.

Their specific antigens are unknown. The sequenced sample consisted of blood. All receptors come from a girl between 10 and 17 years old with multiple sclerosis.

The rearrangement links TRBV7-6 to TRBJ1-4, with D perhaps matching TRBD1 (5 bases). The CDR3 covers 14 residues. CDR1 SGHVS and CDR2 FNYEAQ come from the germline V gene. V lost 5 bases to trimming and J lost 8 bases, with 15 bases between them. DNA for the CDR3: TGTGCCAGCAGCCTCGGGGGTTCAAGGGAAAAACTGTTTTTT. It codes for CASSLGGSREKLFF.

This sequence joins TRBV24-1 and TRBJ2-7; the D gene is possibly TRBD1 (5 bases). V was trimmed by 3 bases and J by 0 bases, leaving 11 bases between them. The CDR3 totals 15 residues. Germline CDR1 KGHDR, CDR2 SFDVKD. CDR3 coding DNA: TGTGCCACCAGTGATAACACAGGTGTCTCCTACGAGCAGTACTTC. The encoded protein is CATSDNTGVSYEQYF.

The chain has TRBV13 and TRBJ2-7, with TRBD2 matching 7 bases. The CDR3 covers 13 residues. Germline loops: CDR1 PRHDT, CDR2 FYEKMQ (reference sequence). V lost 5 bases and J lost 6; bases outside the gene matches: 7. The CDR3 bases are TGTGCCAGCAGCACAACGACGGGAGGCGAGCAGTACTTC. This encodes CASSTTTGGEQYF.

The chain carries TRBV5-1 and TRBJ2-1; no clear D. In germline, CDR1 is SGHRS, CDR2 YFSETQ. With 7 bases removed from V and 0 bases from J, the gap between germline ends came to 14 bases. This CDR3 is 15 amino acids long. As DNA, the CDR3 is TGCGCCAGCTTCCAAGGAACCAGCTCCTACAATGAGCAGTTCTTC. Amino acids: CASFQGTSSYNEQFF.

In DNA, the CDR3 is TGTGCCAGCAGCTATTCGTGGGGGTATCGCTACGAGCAGTACTTC. Its protein product is CASSYSWGYRYEQYF. The rearrangement links TRBV7-2 to TRBJ2-7; D assignment may be TRBD1 or TRBD2 (5 bases each). Trimming cost V 4 bases and J 3 bases, with 16 bases left between them. The CDR3 loop spans 15 amino acids. Germline lookup yields CDR1 SGHTA and CDR2 FQGNSA.

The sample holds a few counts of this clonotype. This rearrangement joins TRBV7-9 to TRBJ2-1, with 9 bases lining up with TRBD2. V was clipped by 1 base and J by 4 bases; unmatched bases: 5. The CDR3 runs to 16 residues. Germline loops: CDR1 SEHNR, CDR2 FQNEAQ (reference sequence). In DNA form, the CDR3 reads TGTGCCAGCAGCTTAGGGGTAGCGGGAGTGTACAATGAGCAGTTCTTC. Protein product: CASSLGVAGVYNEQFF.

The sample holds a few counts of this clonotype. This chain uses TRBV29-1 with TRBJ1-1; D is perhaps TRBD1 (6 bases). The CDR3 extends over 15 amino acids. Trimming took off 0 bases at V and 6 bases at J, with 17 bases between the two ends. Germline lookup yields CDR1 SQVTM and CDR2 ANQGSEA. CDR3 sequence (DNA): TGCAGCGTTGAAGAAATAAGTAACAGGGACGCTGAAGCTTTCTTT. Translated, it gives CSVEEISNRDAEAFF.

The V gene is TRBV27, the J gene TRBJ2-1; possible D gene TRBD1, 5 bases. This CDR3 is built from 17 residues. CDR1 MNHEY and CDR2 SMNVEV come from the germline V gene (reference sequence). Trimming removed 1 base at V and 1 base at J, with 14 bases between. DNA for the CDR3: TGTGCCAGCAGTTTATGGCTTGGGCAGGGTTCCTACAATGAGCAGTTCTTC. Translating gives CASSLWLGQGSYNEQFF.

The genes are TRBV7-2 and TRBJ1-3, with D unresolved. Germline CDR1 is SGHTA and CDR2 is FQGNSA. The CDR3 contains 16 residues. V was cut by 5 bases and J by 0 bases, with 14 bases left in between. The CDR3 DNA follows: TGTGCCAGCAGCCCGCCGCGGCTCCTCTCTGGAAACACCATATATTTT. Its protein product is CASSPPRLLSGNTIYF.

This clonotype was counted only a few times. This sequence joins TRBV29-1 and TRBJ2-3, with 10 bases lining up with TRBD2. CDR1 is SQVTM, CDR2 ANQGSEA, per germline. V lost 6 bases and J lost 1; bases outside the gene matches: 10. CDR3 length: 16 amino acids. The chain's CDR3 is CSVASTSGRRTDTQYF. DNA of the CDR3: TGCAGCGTGGCCTCGACTAGCGGGCGTCGCACAGATACGCAGTATTTT.

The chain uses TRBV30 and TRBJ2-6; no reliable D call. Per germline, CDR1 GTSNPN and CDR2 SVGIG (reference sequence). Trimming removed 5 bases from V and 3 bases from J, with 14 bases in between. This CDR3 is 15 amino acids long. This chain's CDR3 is CAWGPHLSGANVLTF. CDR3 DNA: TGTGCCTGGGGCCCACACCTGAGTGGGGCCAACGTCCTGACTTTC.

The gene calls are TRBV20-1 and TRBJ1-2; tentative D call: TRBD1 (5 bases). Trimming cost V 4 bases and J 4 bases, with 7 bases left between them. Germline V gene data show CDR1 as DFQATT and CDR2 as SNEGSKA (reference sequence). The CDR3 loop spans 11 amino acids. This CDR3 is CSATRVYGYTF. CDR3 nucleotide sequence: TGCAGTGCTACCAGGGTCTATGGCTACACCTTC.

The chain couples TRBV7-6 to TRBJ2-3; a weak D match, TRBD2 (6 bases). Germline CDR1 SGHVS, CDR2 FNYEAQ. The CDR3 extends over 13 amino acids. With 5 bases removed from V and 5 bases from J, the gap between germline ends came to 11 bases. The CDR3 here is CASSLLGGDTQYF. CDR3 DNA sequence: TGTGCCAGCAGCCTCCTGGGGGGAGATACGCAGTATTTT.

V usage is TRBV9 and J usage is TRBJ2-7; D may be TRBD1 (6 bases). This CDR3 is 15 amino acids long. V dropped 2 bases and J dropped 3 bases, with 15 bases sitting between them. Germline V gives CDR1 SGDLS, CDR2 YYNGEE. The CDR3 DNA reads TGTGCCAGCAGCGTCTCGGACGGGACACGCTACGAGCAGTACTTC. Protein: CASSVSDGTRYEQYF.

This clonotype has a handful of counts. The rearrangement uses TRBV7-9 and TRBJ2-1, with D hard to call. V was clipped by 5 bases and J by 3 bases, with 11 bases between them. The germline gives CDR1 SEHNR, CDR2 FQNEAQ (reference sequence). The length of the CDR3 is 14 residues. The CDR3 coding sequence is TGTGCCAGCAGCGGCCCCCCGGGCTACAATGAGCAGTTCTTC. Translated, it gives CASSGPPGYNEQFF.

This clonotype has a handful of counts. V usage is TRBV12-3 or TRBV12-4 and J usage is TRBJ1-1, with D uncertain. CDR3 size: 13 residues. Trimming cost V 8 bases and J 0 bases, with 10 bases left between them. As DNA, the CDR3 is TGTGCCAGCGGGATCCGAGTGAACACTGAAGCTTTCTTT. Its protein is CASGIRVNTEAFF.

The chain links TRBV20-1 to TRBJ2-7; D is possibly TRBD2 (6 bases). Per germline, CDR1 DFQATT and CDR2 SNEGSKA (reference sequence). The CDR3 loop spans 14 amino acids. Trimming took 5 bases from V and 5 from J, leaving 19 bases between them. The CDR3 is CSAWSGQFMDEQYF. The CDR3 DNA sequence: TGCAGTGCTTGGAGCGGGCAATTTATGGACGAGCAGTACTTC.

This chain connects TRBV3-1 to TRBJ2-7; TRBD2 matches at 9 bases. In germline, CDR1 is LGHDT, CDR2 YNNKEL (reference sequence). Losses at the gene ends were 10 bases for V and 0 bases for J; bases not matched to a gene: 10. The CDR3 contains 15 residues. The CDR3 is CATGTSLKSSYEQYF. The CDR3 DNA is TGTGCCACGGGGACTAGCCTTAAGAGCTCCTACGAGCAGTACTTC.

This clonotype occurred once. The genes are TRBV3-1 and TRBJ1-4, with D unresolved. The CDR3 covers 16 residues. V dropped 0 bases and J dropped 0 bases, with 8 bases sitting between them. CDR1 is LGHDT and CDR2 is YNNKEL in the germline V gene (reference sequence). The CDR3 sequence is CASSQDLDATNEKLFF. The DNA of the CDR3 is TGTGCCAGCAGCCAAGATCTGGATGCAACTAATGAAAAACTGTTTTTT.

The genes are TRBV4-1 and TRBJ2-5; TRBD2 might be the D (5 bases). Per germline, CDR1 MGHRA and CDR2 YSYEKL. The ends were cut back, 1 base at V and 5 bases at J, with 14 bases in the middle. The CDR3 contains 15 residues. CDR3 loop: CASSQGDFTGETQYF. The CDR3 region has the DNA TGCGCCAGCAGCCAAGGTGACTTCACGGGGGAGACCCAGTACTTC.

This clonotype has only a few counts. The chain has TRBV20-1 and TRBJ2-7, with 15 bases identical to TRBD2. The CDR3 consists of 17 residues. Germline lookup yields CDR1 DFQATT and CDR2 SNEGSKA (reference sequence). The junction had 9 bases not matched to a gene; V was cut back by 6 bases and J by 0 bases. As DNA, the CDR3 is TGCAGTGCAGGACTAGCGGGAGGGCGAGGGAGCTCCTACGAGCAGTACTTC. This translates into CSAGLAGGRGSSYEQYF.